This T cell receptor beta chain was recovered during a study of somatic mutations in cytotoxic T cells in rheumatoid arthritis. TCRdb keeps only in-frame clones here, not all; method: immunoSEQ multiplex PCR. The sample contains nearly 11,000 clones, just under 85% of which appear only once. Germline trimming cut 4 bases from V and 6 bases from J; bases unmatched to any gene: 12. The CDR3 sequence is 15 residues long. The germline V gene encodes CDR1 WNHNN and CDR2 SYGVQD (reference sequence). This chain connects TRBV10-1 to TRBJ2-7, with 7 bases identical to TRBD2. The TCR sequence derives from a woman in her fifties or sixties with rheumatoid arthritis. The sequencing input was CD8+ T cells sorted from blood. CDR3 DNA sequence: TGCGCCAGCAGTGGATCCGCTAGCGGAATGCGCGAGCAGTACTTC. Its protein is CASSGSASGMREQYF.